The 20 T cell receptor beta chains given below trace back to one sample, sequenced in a study of a mutant IDH1 vaccine in newly diagnosed glioma. Here immunoSEQ multiplex PCR was the method, and the copy in TCRdb shows in-frame clones only, minus some. The sample lists about 27,000 clones; approximately 87% were seen once. No cognate antigen is known for these TCRs. Time point indicated: week 35, safety follow-up. In the vaccine, a single dose held 300 ug of the mutant IDH1 20-mer peptide, along with topical imiquimod. The starting material was PBMCs, obtained from a glioma patient whose treatment included an IDH1 peptide vaccine. Receptor source: a young man with glioma.

This clone appeared a single time. No DNA is shown, since the ends of the CDR3 on it are uncertain; the CDR3 is the one TCRdb lists. The rearrangement uses TRBV19 and TRBJ1-5; TRBD1, the table's D call, was not compared with the DNA. A total of 14 residues make up the CDR3, ends included. Looked up from germline, CDR1 is LNHDA and CDR2 is SQIVND (reference sequence). CDR3: CASTSDRGNQPQHF.

V is TRBV6-6 and J is TRBJ2-7; the match to TRBD1 covers 10 bases. CDR1 is MNHNY, CDR2 SVGAGI, per germline (reference sequence). The V and J ends lost 6 bases and 0 bases, in that order; junction bases with no gene match: 2. The CDR3 length is 14 residues. CDR3 coding DNA: TGTGCCAGCAGGGACAGGGGGGACTCCTACGAGCAGTACTTC. Its translation: CASRDRGDSYEQYF.

This rearrangement joins TRBV9 to TRBJ1-2, with a possible D match to TRBD1 (5 bases). The germline V gene encodes CDR1 SGDLS and CDR2 YYNGEE. Trimming cost V 0 bases and J 0 bases, with 9 bases left between them. This CDR3 is 15 amino acids long. The CDR3 nucleotides read TGTGCCAGCAGCGTAGTCGGACATTCTAACTATGGCTACACCTTC. Its translation: CASSVVGHSNYGYTF. The full variable domain, in which reference TRBV9 and TRBJ1-2 provide the parts outside the CDR3, is DSGVTQTPKHLITATGQRVTLRCSPRSGDLSVYWYQQSLDQGLQFLIQYYNGEERAKGNILERFSAQQFPDLHSELNLSSLELGDSALYFCASSVVGHSNYGYTFGSGTRLTVV.

The chain carries TRBV5-5 and TRBJ2-7, with 8 bases matching TRBD1. The CDR3 covers 18 residues. After removal of 0 bases from V and 2 bases from J, the junction contained 13 bases not matched to a gene. From germline, CDR1 is SGHKS and CDR2 YYEKEE (reference sequence). In nucleotides, the CDR3 is TGTGCCAGCAGCTTGGCCCCCCCGGGACAGGAAGGTACCTACGAGCAGTACTTC. Encoded protein: CASSLAPPGQEGTYEQYF.

The genes are TRBV30 and TRBJ1-2; no clear D. Trimming cost V 3 bases and J 8 bases, with 10 bases left between them. Germline CDR1 is GTSNPN and CDR2 is SVGIG (reference sequence). The CDR3 has 11 residues. The CDR3 region is CAWRGSDGYTF. The CDR3 coding sequence is TGTGCCTGGAGAGGCAGTGACGGCTACACCTTC.

The J gene is TRBJ2-1, the V gene TRBV4-3; 11 positions agree with TRBD2. CDR1 is LGHNA, CDR2 YSLEER, per germline. The CDR3 sequence is 14 residues long. The ends lost 2 bases at V and 7 bases at J; junction bases unmatched: 1. The CDR3 DNA follows: TGCGCCAGCAGCCAAATAGCGGGGGGGAATGAGCAGTTCTTC. Translated, it gives CASSQIAGGNEQFF.

The rearrangement links TRBV29-1 to TRBJ2-7; D remains ambiguous. This CDR3 region has 14 residues. V was trimmed by 4 bases and J by 3 bases, leaving 16 bases between them. Germline V CDR1 and CDR2: SQVTM, ANQGSEA. The CDR3 reads CSVASDGTNYEQYF. In DNA, the CDR3 is TGCAGCGTTGCTTCGGACGGAACAAACTACGAGCAGTACTTC.

The genes are TRBV28 and TRBJ2-7, with a tentative D call TRBD2 (5 bases). V lost 2 bases and J 2 bases, leaving 7 bases between the germline ends. The CDR3 consists of 13 residues. CDR1 and CDR2 (germline): MDHEN, SYDVKM. The CDR3 nucleotides are TGTGCCAGCAGTTTAGGAGGCCCCTACGAGCAGTACTTC. Translation gives CASSLGGPYEQYF.

J is TRBJ2-3 and V is TRBV4-1; D not certain. The CDR3 is 14 residues long. CDR1 and CDR2 (germline): MGHRA, YSYEKL. Trimming removed 0 bases from V and 3 bases from J, with 7 bases in between. The CDR3 DNA is TGCGCCAGCAGCCAAGATCTGGTAACAGATACGCAGTATTTT. Protein sequence: CASSQDLVTDTQYF.

This chain links TRBV7-8 with TRBJ2-7; D is possibly TRBD1 or TRBD2 (6 bases each). The CDR3 runs to 15 residues. Germline V gene lookup returns CDR1 SGHVS and CDR2 FQNEAQ. The ends were cut back, 8 bases at V and 0 bases at J, with 17 bases in the middle. This chain's CDR3 is CASGLLGGRSYEQYF. The CDR3 DNA reads TGTGCCAGCGGCCTTTTGGGGGGCCGCTCCTACGAGCAGTACTTC.

The chain has TRBV29-1 and TRBJ2-7; TRBD2 aligns across 7 bases. V gave up 2 bases and J gave up 4 bases; unmatched junction bases: 11. In germline, CDR1 is SQVTM, CDR2 ANQGSEA. This CDR3 comprises 15 residues. The chain's CDR3 is CSVELPGGWQYEQYF. CDR3 bases: TGCAGCGTTGAATTGCCGGGAGGCTGGCAATACGAGCAGTACTTC.

V gene TRBV2 combines with J gene TRBJ1-2; D remains ambiguous. This CDR3 region has 14 residues. Trimming pared 3 bases from V and 1 base from J, leaving 9 bases between. Per germline, CDR1 SNHLY and CDR2 FYNNEI. CDR3 in amino acids: CASSDGLGNYGYTF. In DNA, the CDR3 is TGTGCCAGCAGTGACGGCTTGGGTAACTATGGCTACACCTTC. Together with reference TRBV2 and TRBJ1-2, the CDR3 gives the full variable domain: EPEVTQTPSHQVTQMGQEVILRCVPISNHLYFYWYRQILGQKVEFLVSFYNNEISEKSEIFDDQFSVERPDGSNFTLKIRSTKLEDSAMYFCASSDGLGNYGYTFGSGTRLTVV.

The genes are TRBV14 and TRBJ2-3; possibly TRBD2 for D (6 bases). Trimming removed 4 bases at V and 8 bases at J, with 10 bases between. In germline, CDR1 is SGHDN, CDR2 FVKESK. The CDR3 runs 12 residues. Written as DNA, the CDR3 is TGTGCCAGCAGCCCCGGAGGGAGTACGCAGTATTTT. Its translation is CASSPGGSTQYF.

The chain is built from TRBV5-4 and TRBJ1-2; a possible D gene is TRBD1 (6 bases). Trimming left V 7 bases short and J 4 bases short, with 17 bases between. Per germline, CDR1 SGHNT and CDR2 YYREEE (reference sequence). CDR3 length: 14 residues. CDR3 in DNA: TGTGCCAGCTTGCCAGGGGCTGGCGGCTATGGCTACACCTTC. It is translated as CASLPGAGGYGYTF.

The J gene is TRBJ2-7, the V gene TRBV27; 10 bases are a match to TRBD1. The CDR3 is 15 amino acids. In germline, CDR1 is MNHEY, CDR2 SMNVEV (reference sequence). V gave up 2 bases and J gave up 6 bases; unmatched junction bases: 7. The CDR3: CASSLQGTGAGEQYF. CDR3 DNA sequence: TGTGCCAGCAGTTTACAGGGGACAGGGGCCGGCGAGCAGTACTTC.

In DNA form, the CDR3 reads TGTGCCAGCAGCTTGACCAGGGACAGGGGGAGGACTGGTCGACAAGAGACCCAGTACTTC. Its protein is CASSLTRDRGRTGRQETQYF. This rearrangement joins TRBV5-4 to TRBJ2-5; 11 positions match TRBD1. V lost 1 base, J lost 2 bases, and 16 bases stayed unmatched. The CDR3 runs to 20 residues. CDR1 SGHNT and CDR2 YYREEE come from the germline V gene (reference sequence).

The chain uses TRBV11-2 and TRBJ2-5; D is undetermined. Germline lookup yields CDR1 SGHAT and CDR2 FQNNGV. The CDR3 is 13 amino acids. V lost 4 bases and J lost 5, with 11 bases in between. As DNA, the CDR3 is TGTGCCAGCAGCTACCCGAACGGGGAGACCCAGTACTTC. Translation: CASSYPNGETQYF.

This chain links TRBV7-8 with TRBJ2-6, with D unresolved. The ends were cut back, 1 base at V and 0 bases at J, with 10 bases in the middle. This CDR3 is 17 amino acids long. Germline-derived CDR1 and CDR2 are SGHVS and FQNEAQ. The CDR3 DNA is TGTGCCAGCAGCTTAGATTCACTGCGCTCTGGGGCCAACGTCCTGACTTTC. Its translation is CASSLDSLRSGANVLTF.

This chain uses TRBV5-1 with TRBJ1-1, with TRBD1 as a possible D gene (5 bases). Germline V gives CDR1 SGHRS, CDR2 YFSETQ. This CDR3 contains 15 residues. V was clipped by 4 bases and J by 3 bases, with 16 bases between them. The CDR3 loop is CASSATGGADTEAFF. The CDR3 DNA reads TGCGCCAGCAGCGCCACTGGAGGGGCGGACACTGAAGCTTTCTTT.

V gene TRBV27 combines with J gene TRBJ2-7; TRBD2 matches 8 bases. Germline trimming cut 4 bases from V and 3 bases from J; bases unmatched to any gene: 11. Germline V lookup: CDR1 MNHEY, CDR2 SMNVEV (reference sequence). The CDR3 has 16 residues. This CDR3 is CASSSRGGPSHYEQYF. In DNA form, the CDR3 reads TGTGCCAGCAGTTCGCGCGGGGGGCCCTCTCACTACGAGCAGTACTTC.